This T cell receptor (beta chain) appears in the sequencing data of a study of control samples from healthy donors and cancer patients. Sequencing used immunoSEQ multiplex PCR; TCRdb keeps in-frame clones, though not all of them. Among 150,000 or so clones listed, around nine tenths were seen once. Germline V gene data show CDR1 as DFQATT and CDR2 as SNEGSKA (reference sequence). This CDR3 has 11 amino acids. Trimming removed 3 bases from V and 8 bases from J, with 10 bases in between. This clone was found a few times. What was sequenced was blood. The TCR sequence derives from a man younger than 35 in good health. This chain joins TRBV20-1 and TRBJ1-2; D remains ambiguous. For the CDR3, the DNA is TGCAGTGCTAGGACGAATAACGGCTACACCTTC. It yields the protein CSARTNNGYTF.